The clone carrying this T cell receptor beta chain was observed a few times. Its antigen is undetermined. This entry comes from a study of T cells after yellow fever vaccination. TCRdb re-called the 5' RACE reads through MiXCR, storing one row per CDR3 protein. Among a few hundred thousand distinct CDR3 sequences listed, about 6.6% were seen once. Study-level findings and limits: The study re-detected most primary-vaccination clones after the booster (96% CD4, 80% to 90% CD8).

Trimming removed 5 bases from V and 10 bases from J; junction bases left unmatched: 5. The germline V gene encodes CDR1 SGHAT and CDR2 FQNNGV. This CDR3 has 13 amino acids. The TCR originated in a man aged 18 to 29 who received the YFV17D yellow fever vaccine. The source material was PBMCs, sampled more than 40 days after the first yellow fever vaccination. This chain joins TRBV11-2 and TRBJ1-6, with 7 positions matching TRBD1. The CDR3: CASSPDRESPLHF. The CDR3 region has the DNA TGTGCCAGCAGCCCAGACAGGGAATCACCCCTCCACTTT.